The TCR beta chain described here comes from a study of T cells of healthy individuals. TCRdb re-called the 5' RACE reads through MiXCR, storing one row per CDR3 protein. The sample records about 57,000 distinct CDR3 sequences, roughly 16% being singletons. The ends lost 3 bases at V and 6 bases at J; junction bases unmatched: 6. Germline-derived CDR1 and CDR2 are SQVTM and ANQGSEA. This CDR3 contains 13 residues. This clonotype was observed many times. The clonotype was recovered from a human donor in good health. The V gene is TRBV29-1, the J gene TRBJ2-5; TRBD2 matches 8 bases. CDR3 nucleotide sequence: TGCAGCGTTGATTATCGGGGGGGGAAGACCCAGTACTTC. Protein sequence: CSVDYRGGKTQYF. Together with reference TRBV29-1 and TRBJ2-5, the CDR3 gives the full variable domain: SAVISQKPSRDICQRGTSLTIQCQVDSQVTMMFWYRQQPGQSLTLIATANQGSEATYESGFVIDKFPISRPNLTFSTLTVSNMSPEDSSIYLCSVDYRGGKTQYFGPGTRLLVL.